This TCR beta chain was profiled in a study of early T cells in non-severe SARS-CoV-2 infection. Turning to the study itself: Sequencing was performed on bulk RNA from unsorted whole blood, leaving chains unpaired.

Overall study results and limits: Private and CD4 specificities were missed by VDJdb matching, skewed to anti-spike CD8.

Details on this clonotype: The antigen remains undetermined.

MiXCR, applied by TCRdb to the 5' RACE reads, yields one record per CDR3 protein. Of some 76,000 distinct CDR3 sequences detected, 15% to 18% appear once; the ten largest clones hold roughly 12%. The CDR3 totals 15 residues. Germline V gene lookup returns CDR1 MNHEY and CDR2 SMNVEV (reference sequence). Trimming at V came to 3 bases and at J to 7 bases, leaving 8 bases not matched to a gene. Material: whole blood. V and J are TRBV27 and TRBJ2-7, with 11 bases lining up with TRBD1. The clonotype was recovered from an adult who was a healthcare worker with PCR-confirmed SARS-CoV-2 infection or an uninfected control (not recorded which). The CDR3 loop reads CASSFNGQGAGEQYF. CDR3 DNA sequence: TGTGCCAGCAGTTTTAACGGACAGGGGGCCGGGGAGCAGTACTTC.